This TCR beta chain was captured by sequencing in a study of blood T cell repertoires in COVID-19. J was trimmed by 4 bases and V by 3 bases; bases with no gene match: 7. The CDR3 is 16 amino acids. Germline assignment: CDR1 MDHEN and CDR2 SYDVKM. Assay used: immunoSEQ multiplex PCR; TCRdb lists only in-frame clones, some missing. The table has about 300,000 clones, around 92% seen once. This clonotype originated in a woman in her thirties with COVID-19, enrolled during active disease. The sequenced sample was peripheral blood. The chain couples TRBV28 to TRBJ2-2, with 8 bases matching TRBD1. The CDR3, as DNA: TGTGCCAGCAGTTTTCCGCAGGGGGCCGGCACCGGGGAGCTGTTTTTT. Translated, it gives CASSFPQGAGTGELFF.